This T cell receptor (beta chain) was sequenced during a study of coeliac disease. Overall study results and limits: Largely private TRB repertoires meant most sequences were sample-unique.

Concerning this clone: Its cognate antigen is unknown.

The data were produced by immunoSEQ multiplex PCR, yet TCRdb's version contains in-frame clones alone and is incomplete. The sample consists of under 400 clones, around 60% of them appearing once. The sequence was obtained from a woman in her 50s with celiac disease on a gluten-free diet. Source material: intraepithelial lymphocytes from the gut.

CDR3 nucleotides: TGCGCCAGCAGCCAAGATCTCTACGGCCCTAGACTAATGAACACTGAAGCTTTCTTT. It yields the protein CASSQDLYGPRLMNTEAFF. The chain recombines TRBV4-3 with TRBJ1-1, with unresolved D. The ends were cut back, 0 bases at V and 0 bases at J, with 20 bases in the middle. Germline lookup yields CDR1 LGHNA and CDR2 YSLEER. There are 19 residues in the CDR3.